The T cell receptor (beta chain) described here comes from a study of blood T cell repertoires in COVID-19. Whole-study context: COVID-19 samples collected from the United States, Italy and Spain covered acute and convalescent phases. PBMCs, B-cell-depleted T cells, or T cells were the source of the cDNA or gDNA that made up the material.

In the original processing: Reference gene primer amplification yielded estimated nucleated cell counts. Clones were sequenced by immunoSEQ multiplex PCR, and TCRdb holds only the in-frame ones, with some missing. V, J and clone size are taken as reported in that table, and D and trimming were inferred from the DNA itself. The sample records approximately 150,000 clones, over 70% being singletons. The V end was cut by 3 bases, the J end by 0 bases, with 11 bases between. CDR3 size: 16 residues. Germline V gene data show CDR1 as ENHRY and CDR2 as SYGVKD. The V gene is TRBV10-3, the J gene TRBJ2-2; D possibly corresponds to TRBD1 (6 bases). The sequenced sample was peripheral blood. The receptor's source is a woman aged 70-85 years who had recovered from COVID-19. The DNA for the CDR3 is TGTGCCATCAGTGAAGGAGGACAGACGAACACCGGGGAGCTGTTTTTT. It translates to CAISEGGQTNTGELFF.